Detailed here is one TCR beta chain. The antigen remains unidentified. Just one base apart from a much larger clone, this may be a read error. The data were obtained in a study of blood T cells in healthy people across ages. Points from the study as a whole: It was not known whether donors were CMV positive (a possible confounder of expanded clonotype changes).

A second about 6 to 11 cycle PCR used barcoded and J-beta primers. TCRdb reprocessed the 5' RACE reads via MiXCR and lists one record per CDR3 protein. This sample has around 800,000 distinct CDR3 sequences; roughly 46% occur once, and the top ten carry less than 20%. The germline V and J ends were trimmed by 8 bases and 1 base, with 10 bases remaining between them. Germline CDR1 reads SNHLY; CDR2 reads FYNNEI. This CDR3 comprises 13 residues. The V and J genes are TRBV2 and TRBJ2-3; D gene uncertain. The receptor was derived from a man at least 80 years old in good health. The sample taken for sequencing was blood. The CDR3 DNA reads TGTGCCAGCGGTCCGGTGGGCACAGATACGCAGTATTTT. It yields the protein CASGPVGTDTQYF.